These T cell receptor beta chains were read from a single sample in a study of cytomegalovirus exposure and HLA in healthy donors. TCRdb keeps only in-frame clones here, not all; method: immunoSEQ multiplex PCR. The sample lists some 140,000 clones, 65% to 85% occurring once. Sequenced material: PBMCs. The receptors derive from a man aged 18-30 years in good health and CMV-seronegative. The CDR3 runs from the conserved cysteine through the conserved F or W. D genes are given only for firm matches. A clone size is listed for some rows: how often the clone was seen (once, few, many), or a class if it is expanded.

cdr3_aa cdr3_nt j_call clone_size d_call v_call
CASSDPAGEQETQYF TGCGCCAGCAGTGATCCAGCGGGAGAGCAAGAGACCCAGTACTTC TRBJ2-5 few TRBD2 TRBV10-1
CASSSLSGQVTYEQYF TGTGCCAGCAGCTCGCTGTCCGGACAGGTGACCTACGAGCAGTACTTC TRBJ2-7 . TRBD1 TRBV7-2
CASSQDPGLDQPQHF TGCGCCAGCAGCCAAGATCCAGGGTTAGATCAGCCCCAGCATTTT TRBJ1-5 . . TRBV4-1
CASSLVLAGFTDTQYF TGTGCCAGCAGCTTAGTACTAGCGGGGTTCACAGATACGCAGTATTTT TRBJ2-3 few TRBD2 TRBV5-4
CASSVAIKRRGSYNEQFF TGTGCCAGCAGCGTAGCGATTAAGAGGCGAGGCTCCTACAATGAGCAGTTCTTC TRBJ2-1 . . TRBV9
CASSLTGGVPNYGYTF TGTGCCAGCAGCTTAACAGGGGGGGTCCCTAACTATGGCTACACCTTC TRBJ1-2 few TRBD1 TRBV7-2
CASSFLLGLQETQYF TGTGCCAGCAGTTTCCTGTTGGGGCTCCAAGAGACCCAGTACTTC TRBJ2-5 . . TRBV6-5
CASSLGGGGEKLFF TGTGCCAGCAGTCTAGGGGGCGGAGGTGAAAAACTGTTTTTT TRBJ1-4 . TRBD1 TRBV6-6
CASSLVRGANTQYF TGCGCCAGCAGCTTGGTTCGGGGGGCAAATACGCAGTATTTT TRBJ2-3 . . TRBV5-1
CASSPWGGENTEAFF TGTGCCAGCAGCCCGTGGGGGGGCGAGAACACTGAAGCTTTCTTT TRBJ1-1 . . TRBV9
CSVEGTRGETQYF TGCAGCGTTGAAGGGACTAGGGGAGAGACCCAGTACTTC TRBJ2-5 . TRBD2 TRBV29-1
CSGVDRDDTGELFF TGCAGCGGCGTGGACAGGGACGACACCGGGGAGCTGTTTTTT TRBJ2-2 . TRBD1 TRBV29-1
CASSLARQGNEKLFF TGTGCCAGCAGCTTAGCCCGACAGGGTAATGAAAAACTGTTTTTT TRBJ1-4 . TRBD1 TRBV7-2
CASSLAGTGEQTQYF TGTGCCAGCAGCTTGGCCGGGACAGGGGAACAGACCCAGTACTTC TRBJ2-5 few TRBD1 TRBV7-6
CASSQVWQGKAWAKNIQYF TGCGCCAGCAGCCAAGTCTGGCAGGGGAAGGCGTGGGCCAAAAACATTCAGTACTTC TRBJ2-4 few . TRBV4-3
CASSQHSSERPYEQYF TGCGCCAGCAGCCAACACTCTAGCGAGAGGCCCTACGAGCAGTACTTC TRBJ2-7 few . TRBV5-4
CASSLPDRDNEQFF TGTGCCAGCAGCCTCCCGGACAGGGACAATGAGCAGTTCTTC TRBJ2-1 . TRBD1 TRBV7-9
CASSQDRDRNTGELFF TGCGCCAGCAGCCAAGACAGGGACAGGAACACCGGGGAGCTGTTTTTT TRBJ2-2 . TRBD1 TRBV4-1
CASSLAGGNADPNYGYTF TGCGCCAGCAGCTTAGCTGGGGGCAACGCAGATCCTAACTATGGCTACACCTTC TRBJ1-2 . . TRBV5-1
CASTSRAPVRTQYF TGTGCCAGCACCTCCAGGGCACCGGTACGGACCCAGTACTTC TRBJ2-5 . . TRBV7-9
CASIGRRSSYEQYF TGTGCCAGCATCGGCAGAAGGAGCTCCTACGAGCAGTACTTC TRBJ2-7 . . TRBV6-5
CASSGVSGGKAEQYF TGTGCCAGCAGTGGGGTTAGCGGGGGTAAGGCCGAGCAGTACTTC TRBJ2-7 few TRBD2 TRBV6-6
CASSDKASGGVGTQYF TGTGCCAGCAGTGACAAGGCTAGCGGGGGGGTGGGGACCCAGTACTTC TRBJ2-5 once TRBD2 TRBV2
CASSPGQGRDTIYF TGTGCCAGCAGCCCGGGACAGGGACGCGACACCATATATTTT TRBJ1-3 . TRBD1 TRBV5-5
CASREEYDYEQFF TGTGCCAGCAGGGAAGAGTATGACTATGAGCAGTTCTTC TRBJ2-1 . . TRBV2
CASSKRDRGHEQFF TGTGCCAGCAGCAAGAGGGACAGGGGGCATGAGCAGTTCTTC TRBJ2-1 . TRBD1 TRBV7-2
CASSATGFFSGQPQHF TGTGCCAGTAGTGCTACAGGGTTTTTTTCAGGGCAGCCCCAGCATTTT TRBJ1-5 . . TRBV19
CASGQQGPNTEAFF TGTGCCAGCGGTCAACAGGGCCCGAACACTGAAGCTTTCTTT TRBJ1-1 . . TRBV27
CASSSLDTQETSSYNEQFF TGTGCCAGCAGTTCCCTCGATACTCAGGAGACTAGCTCCTACAATGAGCAGTTCTTC TRBJ2-1 . . TRBV27
CSATSRVAFF TGCAGTGCTACGAGTCGGGTCGCTTTCTTT TRBJ1-1 few . TRBV20-1
CASSDGGREEDTQYF TGTGCCAGCAGTGACGGCGGTCGGGAAGAGGATACGCAGTATTTT TRBJ2-3 . . TRBV2
CASSPLETALMFF TGTGCCAGCAGTCCCCTGGAGACAGCTTTAATGTTTTTT TRBJ1-4 . . TRBV6-5
CASSLVTGNYGYTF TGCGCCAGCAGCTTGGTCACAGGCAACTATGGCTACACCTTC TRBJ1-2 . . TRBV5-1
CASSFGTGGFNEQFF TGTGCCAGCAGTTTCGGGACAGGGGGCTTTAATGAGCAGTTCTTC TRBJ2-1 . TRBD1 TRBV7-3
CASSPRQGDTEAFF TGTGCCAGCAGTCCGCGACAGGGGGACACTGAAGCTTTCTTT TRBJ1-1 . TRBD1 TRBV2
CASKTSGANGLTF TGTGCCAGTAAGACCTCTGGGGCCAACGGCCTGACTTTC TRBJ2-6 . . TRBV19
CASSYVTESTEAFF TGTGCCAGCAGTTACGTGACAGAGAGCACTGAAGCTTTCTTT TRBJ1-1 . . TRBV27
CSARHPTGAFF TGCAGTGCTCGACACCCCACTGGAGCTTTCTTT TRBJ1-1 . . TRBV20-1
CASSLEEGMVLETQYF TGTGCCAGCAGCTTAGAGGAGGGGATGGTTCTAGAGACCCAGTACTTC TRBJ2-5 . . TRBV7-9
CASSSLLDTYRGPDTQYF TGTGCCAGCAGTTCCTTATTGGACACTTACCGCGGTCCAGATACGCAGTATTTT TRBJ2-3 few . TRBV28
CASSLEGWGQGGPEQFF TGTGCCAGCAGCTTAGAAGGGTGGGGACAGGGGGGACCTGAGCAGTTCTTC TRBJ2-1 . TRBD1 TRBV11-3
CASSTQMNTEAFF TGTGCCAGCAGCACACAGATGAACACTGAAGCTTTCTTT TRBJ1-1 few . TRBV7-9
CASSLNAAGEKLFF TGTGCCAGCAGCTTAAACGCCGCGGGTGAAAAACTGTTTTTT TRBJ1-4 . . TRBV13
CSVEGQGSGYTF TGCAGCGTTGAAGGACAGGGCAGTGGCTACACCTTC TRBJ1-2 . TRBD1 TRBV29-1
CASSARPRVNQPQHF TGCGCCAGCAGCGCCCGCCCCCGGGTCAATCAGCCCCAGCATTTT TRBJ1-5 . . TRBV4-3
CASSLGGGSNTEAFF TGCGCCAGCAGCTTGGGAGGGGGATCTAACACTGAAGCTTTCTTT TRBJ1-1 . . TRBV5-1
CAWWTWDGYTF TGTGCCTGGTGGACTTGGGATGGCTACACCTTC TRBJ1-2 . . TRBV30
CASSYSGSSYNEQFF TGTGCCAGCAGTTACTCAGGGAGCTCCTACAATGAGCAGTTCTTC TRBJ2-1 few . TRBV6-5
CASSPGTGQAKNSQYF TGTGCCAGCAGCCCTGGGACAGGTCAAGCCAAAAACAGTCAGTACTTC TRBJ2-4 . TRBD1 TRBV7-8
CASSLEEGVRETQYF TGTGCCAGCAGCTTGGAAGAGGGAGTAAGAGAGACCCAGTACTTC TRBJ2-5 . . TRBV5-4
CSFRVAGRRGAVF TGCAGCTTCCGGGTGGCGGGCCGCCGGGGAGCTGTTTTT TRBJ2-2 . . TRBV29-1
CASSPRGGFYEQYF TGCGCCAGCAGCCCCCGGGGGGGGTTCTACGAGCAGTACTTC TRBJ2-7 . TRBD2 TRBV5-1